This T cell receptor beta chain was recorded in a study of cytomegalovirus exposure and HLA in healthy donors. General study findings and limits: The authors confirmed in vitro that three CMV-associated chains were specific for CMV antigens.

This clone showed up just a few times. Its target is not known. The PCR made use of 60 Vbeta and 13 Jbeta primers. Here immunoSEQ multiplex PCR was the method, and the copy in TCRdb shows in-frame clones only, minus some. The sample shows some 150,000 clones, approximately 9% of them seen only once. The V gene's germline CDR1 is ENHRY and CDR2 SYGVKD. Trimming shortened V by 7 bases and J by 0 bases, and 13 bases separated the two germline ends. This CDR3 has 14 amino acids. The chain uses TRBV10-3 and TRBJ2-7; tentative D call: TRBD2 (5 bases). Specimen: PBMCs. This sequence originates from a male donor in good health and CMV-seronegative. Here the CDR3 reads CAIMGDVHSYEQYF. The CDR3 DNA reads TGTGCCATCATGGGAGACGTTCACTCCTACGAGCAGTACTTC.